One sample yielded the 17 T cell receptor beta chains listed below, sequenced in a study of cytomegalovirus exposure and HLA in healthy donors. Primers for the PCR totalled 60 Vbeta and 13 Jbeta. Data came from immunoSEQ multiplex PCR; TCRdb stores just in-frame clones and leaves some out. The repertoire holds roughly 120,000 clones, with around two thirds as singletons. Input material: PBMCs. Receptors originate from a man between 60 and 70 years old in good health and CMV-seropositive.

V and J are TRBV28 and TRBJ1-2; 7 bases match TRBD1. J gave up 0 bases and V 6 bases, and 4 bases lay outside the gene matches. There are 14 residues in the CDR3. The germline V gene has CDR1 MDHEN and CDR2 SYDVKM. DNA of the CDR3: TGTGCCAGCAGACACCAGGGGGCTAACTATGGCTACACCTTC. Encoded protein: CASRHQGANYGYTF.

The rearrangement joins TRBV28 to TRBJ2-7, with 9 bases lining up with TRBD1. The V gene end was trimmed by 6 bases and the J gene end by 2 bases; junction bases not matched to a gene: 5. Per the germline V gene, CDR1 is MDHEN and CDR2 is SYDVKM. The CDR3 extends over 14 amino acids. The CDR3 bases are TGTGCCAGCAGCGAACAGGGGGCAGCCTACGAGCAGTACTTC. This sequence encodes CASSEQGAAYEQYF.

V and J are TRBV28 and TRBJ1-2; maybe TRBD1 (6 bases). The CDR3 extends over 14 amino acids. V shed 6 bases and J shed 0 bases, with 11 bases lying between them. The germline gives CDR1 MDHEN, CDR2 SYDVKM. The CDR3 is CASSPTGPNYGYTF. In nucleotides, the CDR3 is TGTGCCAGCAGCCCTACAGGGCCTAACTATGGCTACACCTTC.

The chain is built from TRBV13 and TRBJ1-5, with unresolved D. The CDR3 is 13 residues long. Looked up from germline, CDR1 is PRHDT and CDR2 is FYEKMQ (reference sequence). The V and J ends lost 2 bases and 5 bases respectively, with 7 bases between them. The chain's CDR3 is CASSLSRDQPQHF. The DNA for the CDR3 is TGTGCCAGCAGCTTAAGTCGCGATCAGCCCCAGCATTTT.

This clone was found a few times. V usage is TRBV28 and J usage is TRBJ1-2, with a weak D call TRBD1 (6 bases). Germline V gives CDR1 MDHEN, CDR2 SYDVKM. The CDR3 contains 13 residues. Trimming cost V 11 bases and J 8 bases, with 21 bases left between them. The DNA of the CDR3 is TGTGCCTATAGCGGGGGCAGGGCAAACGGCTACACCTTC. This sequence encodes CAYSGGRANGYTF.

The sample holds a few counts of this clone. The chain employs TRBV2 and TRBJ1-1; the D is unclear. This CDR3 is 13 amino acids long. The V gene's germline CDR1 is SNHLY and CDR2 FYNNEI. V was shortened by 2 bases and J by 4 bases, with 8 bases between the two germline ends. The CDR3, as DNA: TGTGCCAGCAGTGAATTCGGGAGCACTGAAGCTTTCTTT. It encodes CASSEFGSTEAFF.

With respect to this clone: A read error may produce the germline difference seen at one junction end. The chain is built from TRBV19 and TRBJ1-5; a weak D match, TRBD1 (6 bases). CDR1 and CDR2 from the germline V gene are LNHDA and SQIVND (reference sequence). This CDR3 spans 14 amino acids. The CDR3 here is CASSTPGGKQPQHF. The CDR3 bases are TGTGCCAGTAGTACCCCTGGGGGCAAACAGCCCCAGCATTTT.

The genes are TRBV4-1 and TRBJ1-5; the match to TRBD1 covers 7 bases. Looked up from germline, CDR1 is MGHRA and CDR2 is YSYEKL. With 1 base clipped from V and 2 bases from J, the junction kept 8 bases outside the gene matches. The CDR3 spans 17 residues. CDR3 amino acids: CASSQGGGRVGNQPQHF. CDR3 DNA sequence: TGCGCCAGCAGCCAAGGAGGGGGCAGGGTGGGCAATCAGCCCCAGCATTTT.

V gene TRBV27 combines with J gene TRBJ1-1; TRBD1 is a possible D gene (6 bases). With 8 bases removed from V and 10 bases from J, the gap between germline ends came to 26 bases. The CDR3 totals 15 residues. Germline V gives CDR1 MNHEY, CDR2 SMNVEV (reference sequence). In DNA, the CDR3 is TGTGCCAGCGGGAAAGATGGGGGGGGCGCCATAAGAGCTTTCTTT. The encoded protein is CASGKDGGGAIRAFF.

The chain has TRBV5-1 and TRBJ2-5, with a possible D match to TRBD1 (5 bases). V gave up 7 bases and J gave up 2 bases, with 12 bases separating them. The CDR3 consists of 13 residues. Germline V gene sequence: CDR1 SGHRS, CDR2 YFSETQ. The CDR3 DNA reads TGCGCCAGCCCCCTCAAGGGGCAAGAGACCCAGTACTTC. It is translated as CASPLKGQETQYF.

In this sample, this clone turned up a few times. The CDR3 DNA is TGTGCCTGCACGGGGGTTGATCAGCCCCAGCATTTT. Protein product: CACTGVDQPQHF. This chain connects TRBV30 to TRBJ1-5, with D possibly TRBD1 on 5 matching bases. The V and J ends lost 6 bases and 5 bases respectively, with 11 bases between them. Looked up from germline, CDR1 is GTSNPN and CDR2 is SVGIG (reference sequence). The CDR3 sequence is 12 residues long.

The rearrangement links TRBV5-5 to TRBJ2-3; TRBD2 aligns across 13 bases. Germline CDR1 reads SGHKS; CDR2 reads YYEKEE (reference sequence). V lost 4 bases and J lost 3; bases outside the gene matches: 8. The CDR3 runs to 17 residues. CDR3 in amino acids: CASSIPGLAGLTDTQYF. The CDR3 coding sequence is TGTGCCAGCAGCATACCGGGACTAGCGGGGCTGACAGATACGCAGTATTTT. Full variable domain (outside the CDR3, taken from reference TRBV5-5 and TRBJ2-3): DAGVTQSPTHLIKTRGQQVTLRCSPISGHKSVSWYQQVLGQGPQFIFQYYEKEERGRGNFPDRFSARQFPNYSSELNVNALLLGDSALYLCASSIPGLAGLTDTQYFGPGTRLTVL.

The chain joins TRBV10-3 to TRBJ2-5; 13 bases map to TRBD2. The CDR3 consists of 17 residues. CDR1 and CDR2 from the germline V gene are ENHRY and SYGVKD. V was pared by 2 bases and J by 2 bases, with 5 bases of the junction left unmatched. The CDR3 DNA reads as TGTGCCATCAGTGAGCCGACGACTAGCGGGGGGCAAGAGACCCAGTACTTC. Translating it yields CAISEPTTSGGQETQYF.

The chain employs TRBV4-2 and TRBJ2-2, with TRBD2 as a possible D gene (7 bases). The CDR3 extends over 19 amino acids. Germline V gene lookup returns CDR1 LGHNA and CDR2 YNFKEQ. V lost 4 bases and J lost 7, with 28 bases in between. CDR3 sequence reads: CASSPSMGGVGGAGGELFF. The CDR3 DNA is TGTGCCAGCAGCCCGAGCATGGGGGGGGTGGGGGGCGCGGGCGGGGAGCTGTTTTTT.

The chain links TRBV5-1 to TRBJ1-3, with 7 bases fitting TRBD1. Germline trimming cut 1 base from V and 5 bases from J; bases unmatched to any gene: 3. This CDR3 has 14 amino acids. CDR1 SGHRS and CDR2 YFSETQ come from the germline V gene. CDR3 protein: CASSLSGGRNTIYF. The CDR3 DNA follows: TGCGCCAGCAGCTTGTCAGGGGGTAGAAACACCATATATTTT.

The V gene is TRBV4-2, the J gene TRBJ1-2; possibly TRBD1 for D (5 bases). Germline-derived CDR1 and CDR2 are LGHNA and YNFKEQ. The V and J ends lost 0 bases and 3 bases respectively, with 17 bases between them. The CDR3 is made up of 17 amino acids. The CDR3 sequence is CASSQDLRGREDYGYTF. Here the CDR3 DNA reads TGTGCCAGCAGCCAAGATTTAAGGGGTAGGGAAGACTATGGCTACACCTTC.

V is TRBV7-9 and J is TRBJ2-7; possible D gene TRBD1, 8 bases. The V end was cut by 6 bases, the J end by 6 bases, with 15 bases between. Germline CDR1 reads SEHNR; CDR2 reads FQNEAQ (reference sequence). There are 13 residues in the CDR3. CDR3: CASSQTGGVEQYF. CDR3 sequence (DNA): TGTGCCAGCAGTCAAACAGGGGGGGTCGAGCAGTACTTC.